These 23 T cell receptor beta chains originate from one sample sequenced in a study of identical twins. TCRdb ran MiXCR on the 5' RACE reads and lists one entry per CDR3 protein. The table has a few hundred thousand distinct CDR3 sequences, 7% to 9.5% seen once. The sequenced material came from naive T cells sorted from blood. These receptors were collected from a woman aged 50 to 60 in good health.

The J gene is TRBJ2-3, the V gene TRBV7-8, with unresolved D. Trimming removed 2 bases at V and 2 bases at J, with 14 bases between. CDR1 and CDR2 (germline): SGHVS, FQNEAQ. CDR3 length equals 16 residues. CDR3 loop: CASSLLTPLITDTQYF. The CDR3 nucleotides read TGTGCCAGCAGCTTACTGACCCCTCTAATCACAGATACGCAGTATTTT.

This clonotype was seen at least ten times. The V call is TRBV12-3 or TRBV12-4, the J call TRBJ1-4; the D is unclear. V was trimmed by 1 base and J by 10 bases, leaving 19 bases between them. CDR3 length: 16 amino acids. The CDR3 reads CASSLEGGSGIGKLFF. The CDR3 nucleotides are TGTGCCAGCAGTTTAGAAGGAGGAAGCGGTATTGGAAAACTGTTTTTT.

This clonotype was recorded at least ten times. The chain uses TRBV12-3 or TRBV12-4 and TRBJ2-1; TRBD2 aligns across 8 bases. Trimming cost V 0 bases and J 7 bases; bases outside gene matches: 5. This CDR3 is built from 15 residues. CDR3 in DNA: TGTGCCAGCAGTTTAGCCGGGGGGGGCCTTAATGAGCAGTTCTTC. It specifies CASSLAGGGLNEQFF.

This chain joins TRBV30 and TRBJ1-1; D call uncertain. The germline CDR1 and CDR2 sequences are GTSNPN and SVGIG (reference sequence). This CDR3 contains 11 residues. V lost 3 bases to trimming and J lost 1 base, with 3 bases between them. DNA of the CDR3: TGTGCCTGGAGAGCGAACACTGAAGCTTTCTTT. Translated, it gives CAWRANTEAFF.

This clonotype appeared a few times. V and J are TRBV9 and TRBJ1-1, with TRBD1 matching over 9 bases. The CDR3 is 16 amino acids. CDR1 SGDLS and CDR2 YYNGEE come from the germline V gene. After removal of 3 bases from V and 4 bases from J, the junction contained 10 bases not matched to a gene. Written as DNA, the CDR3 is TGTGCCAGCAGCGCGGGATCGACAGGGGGTATCACTGAAGCTTTCTTT. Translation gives CASSAGSTGGITEAFF.

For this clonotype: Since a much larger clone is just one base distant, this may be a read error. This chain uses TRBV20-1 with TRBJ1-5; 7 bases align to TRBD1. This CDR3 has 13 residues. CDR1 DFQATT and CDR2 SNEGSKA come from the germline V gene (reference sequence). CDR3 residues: CSASGTVDQPQRF. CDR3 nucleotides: TGCAGTGCCTCCGGGACAGTCGACCAGCCCCAGCGTTTT.

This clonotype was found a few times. The CDR3 spells CSASDGGDTQYF. In DNA form, the CDR3 reads TGCAGTGCTTCGGACGGGGGGGATACGCAGTATTTT. The genes are TRBV20-1 and TRBJ2-3; 7 nucleotides line up with TRBD2. Germline lookup yields CDR1 DFQATT and CDR2 SNEGSKA (reference sequence). J was trimmed by 6 bases and V by 5 bases; bases with no gene match: 5. The CDR3 totals 12 residues.

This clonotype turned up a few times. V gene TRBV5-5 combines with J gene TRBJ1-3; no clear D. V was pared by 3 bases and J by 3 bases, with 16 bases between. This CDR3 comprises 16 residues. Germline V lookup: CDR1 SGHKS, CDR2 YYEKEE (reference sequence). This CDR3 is CASSSRVLELGNTIYF. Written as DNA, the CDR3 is TGTGCCAGCAGCTCGAGGGTTCTGGAACTTGGAAACACCATATATTTT. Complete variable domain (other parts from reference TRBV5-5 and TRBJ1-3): DAGVTQSPTHLIKTRGQQVTLRCSPISGHKSVSWYQQVLGQGPQFIFQYYEKEERGRGNFPDRFSARQFPNYSSELNVNALLLGDSALYLCASSSRVLELGNTIYFGEGSWLTVV.

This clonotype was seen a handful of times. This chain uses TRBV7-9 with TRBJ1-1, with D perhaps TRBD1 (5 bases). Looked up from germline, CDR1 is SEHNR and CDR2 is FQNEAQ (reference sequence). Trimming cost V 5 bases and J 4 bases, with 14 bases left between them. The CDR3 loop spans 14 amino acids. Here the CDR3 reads CASSPDGAGTEAFF. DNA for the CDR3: TGTGCCAGCAGCCCCGATGGGGCCGGCACTGAAGCTTTCTTT.

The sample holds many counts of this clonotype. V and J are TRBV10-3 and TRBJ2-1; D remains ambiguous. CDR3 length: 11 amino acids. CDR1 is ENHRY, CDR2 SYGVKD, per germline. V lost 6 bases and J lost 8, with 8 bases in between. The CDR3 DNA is TGTGCCATCAGCCCTAGTCATGAGCAGTTCTTC. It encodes CAISPSHEQFF.

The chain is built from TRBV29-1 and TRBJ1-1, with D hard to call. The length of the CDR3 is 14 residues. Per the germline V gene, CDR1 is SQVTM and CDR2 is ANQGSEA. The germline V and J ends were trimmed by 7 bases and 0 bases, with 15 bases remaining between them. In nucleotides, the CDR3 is TGCAGCGCGACCCACGGGAATATGAACACTGAAGCTTTCTTT. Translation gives CSATHGNMNTEAFF.

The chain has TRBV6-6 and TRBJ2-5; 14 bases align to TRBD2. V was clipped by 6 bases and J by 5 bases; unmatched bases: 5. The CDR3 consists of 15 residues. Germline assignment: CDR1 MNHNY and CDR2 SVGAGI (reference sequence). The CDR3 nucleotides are TGTGCCAGCAGCAGGACTAGCGGGAGGTCCGAGACCCAGTACTTC. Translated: CASSRTSGRSETQYF.

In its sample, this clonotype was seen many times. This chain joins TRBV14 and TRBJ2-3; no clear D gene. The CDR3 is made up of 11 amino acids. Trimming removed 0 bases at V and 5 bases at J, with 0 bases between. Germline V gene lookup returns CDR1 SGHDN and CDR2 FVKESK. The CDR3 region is CASSQEDTQYF. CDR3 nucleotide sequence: TGTGCCAGCAGCCAAGAAGATACGCAGTATTTT.

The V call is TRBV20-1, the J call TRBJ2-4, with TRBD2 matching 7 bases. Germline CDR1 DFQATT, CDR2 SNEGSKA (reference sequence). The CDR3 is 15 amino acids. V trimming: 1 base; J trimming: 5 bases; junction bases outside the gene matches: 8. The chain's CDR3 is CSARVLRLAENIQYF. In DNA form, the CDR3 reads TGCAGTGCTAGAGTTCTACGGCTAGCGGAAAACATTCAGTACTTC.

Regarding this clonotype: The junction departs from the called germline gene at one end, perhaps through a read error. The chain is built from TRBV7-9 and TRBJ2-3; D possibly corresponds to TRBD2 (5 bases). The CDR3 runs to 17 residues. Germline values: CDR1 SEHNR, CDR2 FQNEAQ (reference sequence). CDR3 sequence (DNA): TGTGCCAGCACCTTAGGACGAACGGCGGGTAGCACAGATACGCAGTATTTT. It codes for CASTLGRTAGSTDTQYF.

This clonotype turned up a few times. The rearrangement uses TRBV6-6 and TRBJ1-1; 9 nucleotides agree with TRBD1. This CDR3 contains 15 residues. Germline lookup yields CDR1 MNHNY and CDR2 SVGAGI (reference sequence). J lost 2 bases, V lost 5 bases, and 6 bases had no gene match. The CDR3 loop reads CASSGPTGGNTEAFF. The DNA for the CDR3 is TGTGCCAGCAGTGGACCGACAGGGGGAAACACTGAAGCTTTCTTT.

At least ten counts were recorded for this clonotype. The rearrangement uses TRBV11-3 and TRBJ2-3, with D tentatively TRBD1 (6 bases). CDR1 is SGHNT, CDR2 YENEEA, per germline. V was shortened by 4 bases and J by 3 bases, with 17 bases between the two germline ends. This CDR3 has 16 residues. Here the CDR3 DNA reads TGTGCCAGCAGCTCAGGGACACTTTCTTGGACAGATACGCAGTATTTT. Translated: CASSSGTLSWTDTQYF.

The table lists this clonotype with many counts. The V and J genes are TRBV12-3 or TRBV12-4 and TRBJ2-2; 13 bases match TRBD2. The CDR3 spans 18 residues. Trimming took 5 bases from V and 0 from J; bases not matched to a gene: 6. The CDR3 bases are TGTGCCAGCAGTCCACCGGGACTAGCGGGACCGAACACCGGGGAGCTGTTTTTT. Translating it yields CASSPPGLAGPNTGELFF.

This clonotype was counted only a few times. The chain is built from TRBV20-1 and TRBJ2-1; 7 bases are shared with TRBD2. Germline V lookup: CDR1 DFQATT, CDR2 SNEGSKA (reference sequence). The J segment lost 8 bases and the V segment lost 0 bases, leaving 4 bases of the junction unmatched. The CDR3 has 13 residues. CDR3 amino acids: CSARDRAGYEQFF. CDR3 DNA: TGCAGTGCTAGAGATAGAGCGGGATATGAGCAGTTCTTC.

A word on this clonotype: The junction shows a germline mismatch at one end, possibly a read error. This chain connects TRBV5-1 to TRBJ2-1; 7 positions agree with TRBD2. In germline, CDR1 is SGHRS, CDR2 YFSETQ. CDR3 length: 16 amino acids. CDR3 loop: CASSLEAGVSYNEQSF. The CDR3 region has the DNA TGCGCCAGCAGCTTGGAGGCGGGAGTCTCCTACAATGAGCAGTCCTTC.

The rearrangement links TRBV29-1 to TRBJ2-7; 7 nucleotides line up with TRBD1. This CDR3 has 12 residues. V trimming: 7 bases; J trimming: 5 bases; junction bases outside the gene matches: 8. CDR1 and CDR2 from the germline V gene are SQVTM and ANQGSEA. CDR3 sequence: CSGGPGGHEQYF. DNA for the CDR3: TGCAGCGGAGGGCCAGGGGGTCACGAGCAGTACTTC.

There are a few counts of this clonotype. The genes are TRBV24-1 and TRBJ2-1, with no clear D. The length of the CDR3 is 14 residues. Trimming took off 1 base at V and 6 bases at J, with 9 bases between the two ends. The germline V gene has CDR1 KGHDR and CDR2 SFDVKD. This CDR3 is CATSDFRPVNEQFF. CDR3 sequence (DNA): TGTGCCACCAGTGATTTTAGGCCGGTCAATGAGCAGTTCTTC.

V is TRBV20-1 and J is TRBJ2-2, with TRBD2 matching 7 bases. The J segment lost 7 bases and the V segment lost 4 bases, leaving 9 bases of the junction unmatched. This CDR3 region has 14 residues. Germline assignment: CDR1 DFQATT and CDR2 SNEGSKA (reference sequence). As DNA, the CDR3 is TGCAGTGCTACCAGTAGGGGAGGGTACGGGGAGCTGTTTTTT. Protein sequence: CSATSRGGYGELFF.